Listed below are T cell receptor beta chains from one sample, sequenced in a study of regulatory T cells in long-lasting Graves disease. TCRdb fed the multiplex PCR reads into MiXCR, producing one record per CDR3 protein. This sample yields 550,000 to 600,000 distinct CDR3 sequences, of which approximately 16% are seen a single time; 9.5% to 15% belongs to the top ten. These records were also assigned to another study, of T cells in Graves' hyperthyroidism and ophthalmopathy.

Sequencing was performed on peripheral blood mononuclear cells (PBMCs), taken at new diagnosis, from a patient treated with antithyroid drugs. Source of these receptors: a man between 18 and 29 years old with Graves disease. CDR3s leave out the opening cysteine and the closing phenylalanine or tryptophan. Each record gives: V gene, J gene, CDR3 protein.

TRBV7-3	TRBJ1-3	ASSPVPRDQGEYGNTIY
TRBV6-9	TRBJ1-1	ASSYPKWTFAF
TRBV30	TRBJ2-3	AWSQGLAGDYTQY
TRBV11-2	TRBJ2-2	ASSSSVTGELF
TRBV5-1	TRBJ1-6	ASRIVTGGNNSPLH
TRBV20-1	TRBJ1-5	SAPGQGGSQPQH
TRBV28	TRBJ1-3	ASSLLVHGGVSGNTIY
TRBV9	TRBJ2-7	ASSAGTSGSYEQY
TRBV5-1	TRBJ2-1	ASSPGQGVDEQF
TRBV28	TRBJ2-3	ASSLPSGTGADTQY
TRBV6-1	TRBJ1-5	ATDPQGLQPQH
TRBV9	TRBJ1-2	ASSVAAGTGVGYGYT
TRBV20-1	TRBJ2-3	SARTPLAGPTLGAQY
TRBV28	TRBJ2-2	ASGLSGRGAGELF
TRBV18	TRBJ1-3	ASSPAAYAGNTIY
TRBV12-3/TRBV12-4	TRBJ2-7	ASSPGQGRDEQY
TRBV6-5	TRBJ2-7	ASSYSKAGGLGEQY
TRBV30	TRBJ2-5	AYSKETQY
TRBV10-3	TRBJ2-7	AISELWSREQY
TRBV20-1	TRBJ1-6	SARAGGPSALH
TRBV12-3/TRBV12-4	TRBJ2-2	ASSLGAGTNTGELF
TRBV27	TRBJ2-5	ASSSGTRVQETQY
TRBV19	TRBJ2-2	ASRASGTNTGELF
TRBV7-2	TRBJ1-1	ASSPDRVKAF
TRBV2	TRBJ2-2	ASSAGTSSTGELF
TRBV6-1	TRBJ2-7	ASSDRRPDRVLFYEQY
TRBV27	TRBJ2-1	ASSLRASGSNEQF
TRBV7-3	TRBJ2-3	ASSLRGVDVSTDTQY
TRBV20-1	TRBJ1-2	SARDRLYGYT
TRBV13	TRBJ1-3	ASSSGILSGNTIY
TRBV20-1	TRBJ2-5	SAPWAGKETQY
TRBV7-9	TRBJ1-4	ASSYPDRGPEKLF
TRBV2	TRBJ2-7	ASSGLQGSYEQY
TRBV5-1	TRBJ1-3	ASSRDRGPGNTIY
TRBV6-1	TRBJ1-1	ASSTRTEVNTEAF
TRBV3-1	TRBJ2-1	ASSPSSGGSYNEQF
TRBV3-1	TRBJ2-5	ASSQVHGQETQY
TRBV5-4	TRBJ2-3	ASSFSMSTSTDTQY
TRBV4-1	TRBJ2-1	ASSRGTGVNNEQF
TRBV27	TRBJ2-7	ASSFPSLGEQY
TRBV27	TRBJ1-2	ASSFHFGQNYGYT
TRBV28	TRBJ1-5	ASSLPPGAGQPQH
TRBV7-9	TRBJ2-3	ASSLEEGRLTDTQY
TRBV20-1	TRBJ1-6	SAFPGLKSSYNSPLH
TRBV5-1	TRBJ2-7	ASSAGADRYEQY
TRBV20-1	TRBJ2-3	SAGTPASTDTQY
TRBV2	TRBJ2-7	ASRGAGVGWDEQY
TRBV14	TRBJ1-6	ASSPQPNSPLH
TRBV20-1	TRBJ2-3	SASLAGGPGTDTQY
TRBV5-1	TRBJ2-4	ASSLVPSGNRAKNIQY
TRBV3-1	TRBJ2-2	ASSPRQATWENTGELF
TRBV20-1	TRBJ2-1	SARFPSGRVNEQF
TRBV2	TRBJ1-3	ASTTVVANTIY
TRBV28	TRBJ2-4	ASSKHPAGQGATKNIQY
TRBV9	TRBJ2-1	ASSVGSRQSYNEQF
TRBV5-6	TRBJ2-7	ASSLRLSRPTRIRGERTEQY
TRBV7-9	TRBJ2-1	ASSPRDRSSYNEQF
TRBV7-2	TRBJ1-5	ASSSSGSHQPQH